A selection of T cell receptor beta chains follows, all from one sample in a study of cytomegalovirus exposure and HLA in healthy donors. The data were produced by immunoSEQ multiplex PCR, yet TCRdb's version contains in-frame clones alone and is incomplete. The sample shows fewer than 200,000 clones, 80% of them seen only once. Sample: PBMCs. The receptors shown here come from a woman aged 45-60 years in good health and CMV-seropositive. Each CDR3 is given with its conserved first and last residue. D genes are given only for firm matches. Not all rows give a size; the values are once, few, many and, for expanded clones, a class.

V gene	clone size	D gene	J gene	CDR3 protein	CDR3 DNA
TRBV2	-	TRBD1	TRBJ1-2	CASSGPQGAAGYTF	TGTGCCAGCAGTGGACCCCAGGGGGCGGCTGGCTACACCTTC
TRBV19	-	-	TRBJ2-3	CATSTPEPGFSTDTQYF	TGTGCCACCTCGACACCCGAACCGGGATTCAGCACAGATACGCAGTATTTT
TRBV27	-	TRBD1	TRBJ2-7	CASSLSSGGVEQYF	TGTGCCAGCAGTTTATCGTCAGGGGGAGTCGAGCAGTACTTC
TRBV9	-	TRBD2	TRBJ2-1	CASSSLAGGPNEQFF	TGTGCCAGCAGCTCCCTAGCGGGAGGCCCAAATGAGCAGTTCTTC
TRBV7-2	-	-	TRBJ2-6	CASSSGGSGANVLTF	TGTGCCAGCAGCTCCGGCGGCTCTGGGGCCAACGTCCTGACTTTC
TRBV6-4	-	TRBD2	TRBJ2-2	CASSPSGGANTGELFF	TGTGCCAGCAGCCCAAGTGGGGGGGCGAACACCGGGGAGCTGTTTTTT
TRBV7-3	few	-	TRBJ2-2	CASSSEEAGELFF	TGTGCCAGCAGCTCGGAAGAGGCCGGGGAGCTGTTTTTT
TRBV7-2	-	-	TRBJ1-2	CASSLEGVYGYTF	TGTGCCAGCAGCTTAGAGGGGGTCTATGGCTACACCTTC
TRBV5-1	-	-	TRBJ2-6	CASSSGVVRSGANVLTF	TGCGCCAGCAGCTCGGGGGTCGTTCGCTCTGGGGCCAACGTCCTGACTTTC
TRBV7-9	-	TRBD1	TRBJ1-2	CASSEGQFWGYTF	TGTGCCAGCAGCGAGGGACAGTTCTGGGGCTACACCTTC
TRBV4-3	few	TRBD2	TRBJ2-3	CASSQGGGYTDTQYF	TGCGCCAGCAGCCAAGGGGGGGGATACACAGATACGCAGTATTTT
TRBV6-6	-	-	TRBJ1-5	CASRPIQANSDQPQHF	TGTGCCAGCAGGCCGATACAGGCTAATTCGGATCAGCCCCAGCATTTT
TRBV19	once	-	TRBJ1-5	CASRPSGPRVDQPQHF	TGTGCCAGTAGGCCCTCGGGCCCCAGGGTTGATCAGCCCCAGCATTTT
TRBV25-1	-	-	TRBJ2-1	CASSELGGGAYNEQFF	TGTGCCAGCAGTGAATTAGGGGGGGGCGCCTACAATGAGCAGTTCTTC
TRBV4-2	-	TRBD2	TRBJ2-1	CASSQETLAGVGEQFF	TGTGCCAGCAGCCAAGAAACCCTAGCGGGAGTCGGTGAGCAGTTCTTC
TRBV28	-	TRBD1	TRBJ2-5	CATGDRAQETQYF	TGTGCCACGGGGGACAGGGCACAAGAGACCCAGTACTTC
TRBV7-2	-	-	TRBJ2-1	CASSSVIDEQFF	TGTGCCAGCAGCTCTGTTATCGATGAGCAGTTCTTC
TRBV5-4	-	-	TRBJ1-1	CASSLAAGTEAFF	TGTGCCAGCAGCTTGGCGGCGGGCACTGAAGCTTTCTTT